This note documents a single TCR beta chain sequence. The specificity of this receptor is unknown. Within one base of it there is no much larger clone, and no base qualities were kept. From the cysteine up to the phenylalanine, the CDR3 has a length of 17 residues. Only the CDR3 region is kept as DNA, spanning 51 bases read in frame from base 1. CDR1 and CDR2 are drawn from the germline V gene: SGHRS, YFSETQ. V drops 7 bases and J drops 0 bases, leaving 22 bases in between. This sample stems from a study of blood T cell repertoires in COVID-19 (dated by TCRdb to between 2020 and 2021). A note on the overall study: The collaborator samples originated in the United States, Italy and Spain and spanned the acute and convalescent phases of COVID-19. The material from the prospective study consisted of cDNA or gDNA derived from T cells, B-cell-depleted T cells, or PBMCs. Deeply sampled blood TCRbeta repertoires from subjects exposed to, actively infected with, or recovered from COVID-19 were included in the dataset. The repertoires were released in a freely available public database meant as a resource for research on the immune response to SARS-CoV-2. The samples were drawn from two sources: the first 160 participants of the ongoing ImmuneRACE study, and 1,000 to 1,500 subjects contributed by 6 global collaborators. A de-identified subject ID, COVID-19 status, age in years and sex were almost always included in the sample metadata. Where available, HLA class I and class II types were obtained from metadata supplied by the sample provider rather than from assay-based typing.

The immunoSEQ Assay, a bias-controlled multiplex PCR, was used to amplify TCRbeta CDR3 regions from genomic DNA. The authors' analysis ran thus. Within the assay, amplification of reference gene primers was used to estimate how many nucleated cells each sample contained. To quantify the absolute abundance of each unique TCRbeta CDR3 rearrangement, sequence reads were collapsed and filtered. For each sample, productive Simpson clonality was calculated as the square root of Simpson's diversity index over productive rearrangements. In its TCRdb copy, this immuneACCESS table keeps in-frame sequences only and misses some clones. Where compared with another copy, unresolved V genes explain less than half of these, and the others have no known cause. V, J and clone size derive from that table, while D and trimming were established from the DNA sequence. A total of more than 150,000 clones appear in this sample, roughly four fifths of them only once. About 10% of the sample is in the top ten clones.

Points the paper makes about the study in general: How much clinical and demographic metadata was included differed by source and by participant, and the metadata was provided uncurated.

Participants in the prospective study were aged about 18 to 90 years, lived in 20 to 25 United States geographic areas, and enrolled through a virtual design. To assign participants to cohorts, the prospective study relied on clinical history that participants themselves reported in a screening survey and a study questionnaire. For ImmuneRACE Cohort 3, a participant was defined as recovered based on two consecutive negative NP/OP PCR tests, clearance by a healthcare professional, or resolution of symptoms. In the prospective study, whole blood, serum and a nasopharyngeal or oropharyngeal swab were collected from each participant by mobile phlebotomists. Prospective study participants could optionally give additional blood draws and questionnaires over a roughly 2-month period. Blood samples from the prospective study were shipped frozen or at room temperature prior to DNA extraction.

The receptor chain draws on TRBV5-1 and TRBJ1-2; D gene: possibly TRBD1, on 6 matching bases. What was sequenced was PBMCs or T cells enriched from blood (not recorded which). The sequence derives from a man aged 40-55 years who had recovered from COVID-19. In nucleotides, the sequence is TGCGCCAGCCGGCCCAACCCTTTAGGGGGAGCTAACTATGGCTACACCTTC. Protein translation: CASRPNPLGGANYGYTF.